This T cell receptor (beta chain) stems from a study of cytomegalovirus exposure and HLA in healthy donors. General study results and limits: About 87% or about 30% of the time was how often most TCR beta V segments were productive, according to an earlier analysis.

About this clone itself: Its antigen is unknown.

Researchers ran the PCR with 60 Vbeta and 13 Jbeta primers. Libraries were prepared by immunoSEQ multiplex PCR; TCRdb keeps only in-frame clonotypes and omits some of them. The sample has some 150,000 clones; under 10% are singletons. CDR1 is MRHNA and CDR2 is SNTAGT in the germline V gene. This CDR3 is 12 amino acids long. Deletions cut 2 bases from V and 7 bases from J, with 7 bases between. The receptor was derived from a woman between 35 and 50 years old in good health and CMV-seropositive. Specimen: PBMCs. The chain combines TRBV6-4 with TRBJ2-3; D is perhaps TRBD2 (6 bases). The CDR3 protein is CASSDGGYTQYF. The DNA for the CDR3 is TGTGCCAGCAGTGACGGGGGGTATACGCAGTATTTT.